These 32 T cell receptor beta chains were all obtained from the same sample, sequenced in a study of blood T cells in healthy people across ages (dated by TCRdb to 2015 to 2017). Library creation used 5' RACE. These reads were obtained on an Illumina HiSeq 2500. The second PCR ran for about 6 to 12 cycles and used a J-beta primer mix along with a sample-barcoded 5' primer. TCRdb trimmed public reads at Q25 via fastp, called clones via MiXCR and kept in-frame beta chains. Rows merge per CDR3 protein into single entries with the most common DNA and genes. Recorded for this sample are about 570,000 distinct CDR3 sequences; about 28% of them occurred a single time. The top ten clones comprise approximately 4% of the sample. The same sample was also used in a study of T cells of mothers and their children.

The sample comprised blood. The origin of the receptors is a boy aged 2-9 years in good health.

This clonotype was detected only a few times. This chain joins TRBV20-1 and TRBJ2-3; D is possibly TRBD2 (5 bases). CDR3 length: 15 amino acids. Germline V gene data show CDR1 as DFQATT and CDR2 as SNEGSKA (reference sequence). The V end was cut by 1 base, the J end by 4 bases, with 15 bases between. CDR3 in DNA: TGCAGTGCTAGAGCCCTCGGGATCCTAGCAGATACGCAGTATTTT. Translated: CSARALGILADTQYF.

Remarks on this clonotype: The conserved final phenylalanine or tryptophan is absent from the CDR3, which likely points to a read error. The CDR3 reads CASSLGRDLAYEQYS. As DNA, the CDR3 is TGTGCCAGCAGCTTAGGTAGGGATTTAGCCTACGAGCAGTACTCC. The chain carries TRBV7-9 and TRBJ2-7; no clear D gene. V shed 1 base and J shed 2 bases, with 12 bases lying between them. Per the germline V gene, CDR1 is SEHNR and CDR2 is FQNEAQ (reference sequence). This CDR3 has 15 residues.

This clonotype was detected a few times. The chain joins TRBV19 to TRBJ2-1, with 8 bases aligning to TRBD2. The CDR3 is 16 amino acids. CDR1 LNHDA and CDR2 SQIVND come from the germline V gene (reference sequence). J lost 3 bases, V lost 7 bases, and 11 bases had no gene match. DNA for the CDR3: TGTGCCAGTACTCATCGACAGCGGGGGTTCTACAATGAGCAGTTCTTC. The encoded protein is CASTHRQRGFYNEQFF.

J is TRBJ2-3 and V is TRBV10-3, with D perhaps matching TRBD2 (5 bases). V was pared by 6 bases and J by 5 bases, with 12 bases between. The V gene's germline CDR1 is ENHRY and CDR2 SYGVKD. The CDR3 contains 13 residues. As DNA, the CDR3 is TGTGCCATCAGGGATCTCCGGGGAGATACGCAGTATTTT. Translated: CAIRDLRGDTQYF.

V is TRBV24-1 and J is TRBJ2-7; 9 bases are a match to TRBD1. The J call may be in error: the DNA end matches TRBJ2-1 better. The germline V gene has CDR1 KGHDR and CDR2 SFDVKD. The CDR3 consists of 16 residues. DNA for the CDR3: TGTGCCACCAGCGATACAACGGACAGGGGCGGGGATGAGCAGTTCTTC. As protein: CATSDTTDRGGDEQFF.

The rearrangement uses TRBV10-3 and TRBJ1-6; D not resolved. Germline assignment: CDR1 ENHRY and CDR2 SYGVKD. V was shortened by 10 bases and J by 8 bases, with 24 bases between the two germline ends. CDR3 length: 16 amino acids. CDR3 bases: TGTGCCAGCATGGATGTCGCCGCCCTAGGCGATTCACCCCTCCACTTT. Amino acids: CASMDVAALGDSPLHF.

The table lists this clonotype with a count of one. This chain joins TRBV12-3 or TRBV12-4 and TRBJ1-2; D gene ambiguous. Trimming stripped 5 bases from V and 0 bases from J, with 13 bases between. This CDR3 comprises 15 residues. The CDR3 nucleotides are TGTGCCAGCAGTCCTATAGCCGGGGCTAACTATGGCTACACCTTC. It yields the protein CASSPIAGANYGYTF.

This clonotype was seen a handful of times. The CDR3, as DNA: TGTGCCAGCAGTGAAGCTCGAGATACGCAGTATTTT. Residues: CASSEARDTQYF. The rearrangement links TRBV6-1 to TRBJ2-3, with no clear D. Trimming took 0 bases from V and 5 from J, leaving 3 bases between them. Per the germline V gene, CDR1 is MNHNS and CDR2 is SASEGT. The CDR3 covers 12 residues.

This clonotype was seen a handful of times. The V call is TRBV19, the J call TRBJ2-7; perhaps TRBD2 as D (6 bases). The CDR3 extends over 14 amino acids. Germline lookup yields CDR1 LNHDA and CDR2 SQIVND (reference sequence). Trimming took off 7 bases at V and 1 base at J, with 14 bases between the two ends. The CDR3 DNA sequence: TGTGCCAGTACTAACCCTGGGGGGTCCTACGAGCAGTACTTC. Amino acids: CASTNPGGSYEQYF.

The J gene is TRBJ2-3, the V gene TRBV12-3 or TRBV12-4, with 9 bases identical to TRBD1. The ends lost 3 bases at V and 4 bases at J; junction bases unmatched: 8. The CDR3 is 16 amino acids. The CDR3 sequence is CASSFPGQGKADTQYF. The DNA of the CDR3 is TGTGCCAGCAGTTTTCCCGGACAGGGGAAAGCAGATACGCAGTATTTT.

This clonotype was recorded a few times. V usage is TRBV27 and J usage is TRBJ2-2, with TRBD2 as a possible D gene (5 bases). CDR1 and CDR2 from the germline V gene are MNHEY and SMNVEV (reference sequence). The CDR3 sequence is 15 residues long. V was cut by 7 bases and J by 3 bases, with 15 bases left in between. The CDR3 reads CASTGGLADTGELFF. CDR3 nucleotides: TGTGCCAGCACGGGTGGGCTAGCCGACACCGGGGAGCTGTTTTTT.

In its sample, this clonotype was seen many times. V gene TRBV6-2 or TRBV6-3 combines with J gene TRBJ2-7; D is unresolved. The CDR3 contains 12 residues. Trimming took 7 bases from V and 0 from J, leaving 7 bases between them. Germline V gene lookup returns CDR1 MNHEY and CDR2 SVGEGT. For the CDR3, the DNA is TGTGCCAGCACTCCGAGCTCCTACGAGCAGTACTTC. This encodes CASTPSSYEQYF.

This chain uses TRBV27 with TRBJ2-7; 10 bases are shared with TRBD2. J lost 4 bases, V lost 2 bases, and 5 bases had no gene match. This CDR3 is built from 15 residues. Germline V lookup: CDR1 MNHEY, CDR2 SMNVEV (reference sequence). As DNA, the CDR3 is TGTGCCAGCAGTTTAACTAGCGGGGATGGGTACGAGCAGTACTTC. This sequence encodes CASSLTSGDGYEQYF.

The chain has TRBV10-2 and TRBJ2-5; no clear D gene. Trimming cost V 10 bases and J 5 bases, with 14 bases left between them. Per the germline V gene, CDR1 is WSHSY and CDR2 is SAAADI. This CDR3 contains 12 residues. The CDR3 bases are TGCGCCACGCGGAGCGAGGTTGAGACCCAGTACTTC. It codes for CATRSEVETQYF.

This clonotype has just a few counts. The chain carries TRBV10-3 and TRBJ2-2, with D hard to call. CDR3 size: 13 residues. Germline V CDR1 and CDR2: ENHRY, SYGVKD. V dropped 0 bases and J dropped 7 bases, with 6 bases sitting between them. CDR3 region: CAISESLDGELFF. The CDR3 DNA reads as TGTGCCATCAGTGAGTCATTGGACGGGGAGCTGTTTTTT.

This clonotype was seen a handful of times. V gene TRBV11-2 combines with J gene TRBJ1-2; D is unclear. Germline V gene lookup returns CDR1 SGHAT and CDR2 FQNNGV. V shed 1 base and J shed 5 bases, with 14 bases lying between them. This CDR3 comprises 15 residues. The DNA of the CDR3 is TGTGCCAGCAGCTTAGCGGCCTCCGGGCCTTATGGCTACACCTTC. Translating it yields CASSLAASGPYGYTF. Looking up the rest from reference TRBV11-2 and TRBJ1-2 gives the full variable domain: EAGVAQSPRYKIIEKRQSVAFWCNPISGHATLYWYQQILGQGPKLLIQFQNNGVVDDSQLPKDRFSAERLKGVDSTLKIQPAKLEDSAVYLCASSLAASGPYGYTFGSGTRLTVV.

V gene TRBV27 combines with J gene TRBJ2-5; maybe TRBD2 (5 bases). The CDR3 loop spans 14 amino acids. In germline, CDR1 is MNHEY, CDR2 SMNVEV (reference sequence). V was trimmed by 4 bases and J by 5 bases, leaving 14 bases between them. CDR3 sequence (DNA): TGTGCCAGCAGTTCAAGCGGTCGATTGGAGACCCAGTACTTC. This gives the protein CASSSSGRLETQYF.

The chain carries TRBV6-5 and TRBJ2-4; TRBD1 matches 8 bases. The trim removed 0 bases at V and 5 bases at J, leaving 3 bases unmatched. Germline V lookup: CDR1 MNHEY, CDR2 SVGAGI. This CDR3 has 15 residues. The CDR3 coding sequence is TGTGCCAGCAGTTACTCTCGGACAGGGCAAAACATTCAGTACTTC. Its translation is CASSYSRTGQNIQYF.

There are a few counts of this clonotype. This chain joins TRBV30 and TRBJ2-7; D not certain. In germline, CDR1 is GTSNPN, CDR2 SVGIG (reference sequence). V was clipped by 3 bases and J by 0 bases, with 6 bases between them. CDR3 size: 12 residues. CDR3 loop: CAWRSYSYEQYF. In DNA form, the CDR3 reads TGTGCCTGGAGGAGCTACTCCTACGAGCAGTACTTC.

This chain's CDR3 is CASSYRTGSSYEQYF. CDR3 sequence (DNA): TGTGCCAGCAGTTACAGGACGGGTAGCTCCTACGAGCAGTACTTC. J is TRBJ2-7 and V is TRBV6-2 or TRBV6-3; D ambiguous. Germline V lookup: CDR1 MNHEY, CDR2 SVGEGT. Trimming removed 2 bases from V and 0 bases from J, with 11 bases in between. This CDR3 has 15 amino acids.

This clonotype turned up a few times. The chain couples TRBV7-9 to TRBJ2-1; D is perhaps TRBD1 (5 bases). The CDR3 loop spans 15 amino acids. The V gene lost 3 bases and the J gene lost 5 bases, with 14 bases spanning the gap. CDR1 is SEHNR, CDR2 FQNEAQ, per germline (reference sequence). CDR3 protein: CASSFGQGINNEQFF. CDR3 nucleotides: TGTGCCAGCAGCTTCGGGCAGGGCATCAACAATGAGCAGTTCTTC.

In nucleotides, the CDR3 is TGTGCCAGCAGTGACATACAGGGGAAGGGGGGAGAGACCCAGTACTTC. Protein sequence: CASSDIQGKGGETQYF. This chain joins TRBV25-1 and TRBJ2-5; D perhaps matches TRBD1 (7 bases). Per germline, CDR1 MGHDK and CDR2 SYGVNS. The CDR3 contains 16 residues. Trimming stripped 3 bases from V and 4 bases from J, with 18 bases between.

The V and J genes are TRBV14 and TRBJ2-5, with TRBD1 matching 8 bases. Trimming cost V 5 bases and J 2 bases; bases outside gene matches: 7. The germline V gene encodes CDR1 SGHDN and CDR2 FVKESK. The CDR3 length is 15 residues. The CDR3 nucleotides are TGTGCCAGCAGCGATACCGGACAGGGACAAGAGACCCAGTACTTC. Amino acids: CASSDTGQGQETQYF.

The chain combines TRBV2 with TRBJ1-4, with 9 bases fitting TRBD1. CDR1 SNHLY and CDR2 FYNNEI come from the germline V gene. The CDR3 length is 15 residues. J was trimmed by 2 bases and V by 4 bases; bases with no gene match: 2. The CDR3 spells CASSGGTGTNEKLFF. CDR3 DNA sequence: TGTGCCAGCAGTGGGGGGACAGGGACTAATGAAAAACTGTTTTTT.

V is TRBV20-1 and J is TRBJ2-1; no clear D. The V end was cut by 0 bases, the J end by 7 bases, with 7 bases between. Germline V gives CDR1 DFQATT, CDR2 SNEGSKA (reference sequence). The CDR3 length is 12 residues. This CDR3 reads CSAREGQNEQFF. In DNA form, the CDR3 reads TGCAGTGCTAGAGAGGGCCAGAATGAGCAGTTCTTC.

A few counts support this clonotype. The V gene is TRBV20-1, the J gene TRBJ2-7; D call uncertain. Trimming removed 0 bases at V and 6 bases at J, with 9 bases between. CDR3 length equals 12 residues. The V gene's germline CDR1 is DFQATT and CDR2 SNEGSKA (reference sequence). In nucleotides, the CDR3 is TGCAGTGCTAGAGATCTTAGTTCCGAGCAGTACTTC. Translation: CSARDLSSEQYF.

CDR3 in DNA: TGTGCCAGCAGCTTACCGCAGACGGACAATTCACCCCTCCACTTT. Translating it yields CASSLPQTDNSPLHF. V and J are TRBV7-2 and TRBJ1-6; D is unresolved. This CDR3 contains 15 residues. V shed 2 bases and J shed 7 bases, with 12 bases lying between them. Germline CDR1 reads SGHTA; CDR2 reads FQGNSA.

This clonotype was recorded at least ten times. The V call is TRBV12-3 or TRBV12-4, the J call TRBJ1-5; D not certain. The V and J ends lost 1 base and 7 bases respectively, with 8 bases between them. The CDR3 contains 13 residues. DNA of the CDR3: TGTGCCAGCAGTTTAGGCCTCGGACAGCCCCAGCATTTT. Amino acids: CASSLGLGQPQHF.

V is TRBV7-9 and J is TRBJ2-7; D might be TRBD1 (5 bases). V lost 4 bases, J lost 1 base, and 8 bases lay in between. CDR3 length: 13 residues. The germline CDR1 and CDR2 sequences are SEHNR and FQNEAQ (reference sequence). The CDR3, as DNA: TGTGCCAGCAGCTCGGACATGTCCTACGAGCAGTACTTC. This codes for CASSSDMSYEQYF.

This clonotype came up many times. In DNA, the CDR3 is TGTGCCAGCACCCAAGACAGGGTAGCCACCGGGGAGCTGTTTTTT. Amino acids: CASTQDRVATGELFF. The chain combines TRBV11-1 with TRBJ2-2; 7 bases line up with TRBD1. V lost 7 bases and J lost 4; bases outside the gene matches: 9. This CDR3 has 15 residues. CDR1 and CDR2 (germline): SGHAT, FQDESV (reference sequence).

The CDR3 region has the DNA TGTGCCAGCAGCTTGGGCGGGGGGGCCCGGGATGAGCAGTTCTTC. Its translation is CASSLGGGARDEQFF. The chain links TRBV7-9 to TRBJ2-1, with 9 bases lining up with TRBD2. CDR3 length: 15 residues. The V gene end was trimmed by 3 bases and the J gene end by 8 bases; junction bases not matched to a gene: 8. Germline V lookup: CDR1 SEHNR, CDR2 FQNEAQ (reference sequence). Looking up the rest from reference TRBV7-9 and TRBJ2-1 gives the full variable domain: DTGVSQNPRHKITKRGQNVTFRCDPISEHNRLYWYRQTLGQGPEFLTYFQNEAQLEKSRLLSDRFSAERPKGSFSTLEIQRTEQGDSAMYLCASSLGGGARDEQFFGPGTRLTVL.

The chain joins TRBV12-3 or TRBV12-4 to TRBJ2-3; D perhaps matches TRBD2 (6 bases). Deletions cut 6 bases from V and 12 bases from J, with 16 bases between. CDR3 size: 12 residues. In nucleotides, the CDR3 is TGTGCCAGCAGCGAGACTAGATTCTTCCAGTATTTT. It codes for CASSETRFFQYF.